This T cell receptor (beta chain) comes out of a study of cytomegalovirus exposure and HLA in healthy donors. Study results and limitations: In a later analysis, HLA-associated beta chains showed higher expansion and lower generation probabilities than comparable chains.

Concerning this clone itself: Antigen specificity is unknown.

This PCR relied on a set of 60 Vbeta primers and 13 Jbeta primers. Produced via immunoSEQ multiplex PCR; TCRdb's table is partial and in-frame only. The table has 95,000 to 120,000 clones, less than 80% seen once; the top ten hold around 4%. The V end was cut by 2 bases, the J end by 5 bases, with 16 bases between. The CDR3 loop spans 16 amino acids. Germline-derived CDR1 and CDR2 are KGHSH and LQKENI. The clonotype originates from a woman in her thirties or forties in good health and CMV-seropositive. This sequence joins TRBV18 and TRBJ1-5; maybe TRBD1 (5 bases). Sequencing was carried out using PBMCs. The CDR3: CASSPNPQGADQPQHF. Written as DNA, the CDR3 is TGTGCCAGCTCACCAAATCCCCAGGGCGCGGATCAGCCCCAGCATTTT.